Below, 30 T cell receptor beta chains from the same sample are listed, as sequenced in a study of control samples from healthy donors and cancer patients. Sequencing used immunoSEQ multiplex PCR; TCRdb keeps in-frame clones, though not all of them. The data hold about 34,000 clones, with around 83% observed a single time. The sequencing sample was made of PBMCs. These receptors all come from a woman aged 40 to 50 with lung cancer.

V and J are TRBV7-2 and TRBJ1-1, with D maybe TRBD1 (5 bases). The CDR3 length is 14 residues. Germline CDR1 SGHTA, CDR2 FQGNSA. Trimming stripped 0 bases from V and 10 bases from J, with 15 bases between. CDR3 loop: CASSLAPEGQGAFF. CDR3 DNA: TGTGCCAGCAGCTTAGCCCCTGAGGGGCAGGGAGCTTTCTTT.

V is TRBV3-1 (or the pseudogene TRBV3-2) and J is TRBJ2-3; 7 bases agree with TRBD2. The J segment lost 3 bases and the V segment lost 4 bases, leaving 7 bases of the junction unmatched. CDR1 is LGHDT and CDR2 is YNNKEL in the germline V gene (reference sequence). The CDR3 contains 15 residues. The CDR3 coding sequence is TGTGCCAGCAGCCTTGTGGGCGGGGGAACAGATACGCAGTATTTT. Translation gives CASSLVGGGTDTQYF.

CDR3 in DNA: TGCAGTGCTACCCCAGGAGCTTTCTTT. Translated: CSATPGAFF. The rearrangement uses TRBV20-1 and TRBJ1-1, with D unclear. The germline gives CDR1 DFQATT, CDR2 SNEGSKA (reference sequence). CDR3 length equals 9 residues. Trimming left V 4 bases short and J 10 bases short, with 7 bases between.

The chain has TRBV19 and TRBJ1-2; D is possibly TRBD1 (6 bases). CDR1 is LNHDA and CDR2 is SQIVND in the germline V gene (reference sequence). The CDR3 consists of 18 residues. V was pared by 3 bases and J by 8 bases, with 28 bases between. This CDR3 is CASSIGVRLSQGLGGYTF. CDR3 DNA sequence: TGTGCCAGTAGTATCGGCGTGAGGCTCTCACAGGGACTCGGAGGCTACACCTTC. The complete variable domain, with remaining parts taken from reference TRBV19 and TRBJ1-2, reads DGGITQSPKYLFRKEGQNVTLSCEQNLNHDAMYWYRQDPGQGLRLIYYSQIVNDFQKGDIAEGYSVSREKKESFPLTVTSAQKNPTAFYLCASSIGVRLSQGLGGYTFGSGTRLTVV.

The chain has TRBV7-2 and TRBJ2-4; 7 nucleotides line up with TRBD1. The CDR3 length is 19 residues. Germline trimming cut 1 base from V and 2 bases from J; bases unmatched to any gene: 14. Germline V CDR1 and CDR2: SGHTA, FQGNSA. The CDR3 sequence: CASSLEFSLRGQSKNIQYF. The DNA for the CDR3 is TGTGCCAGCAGCTTAGAATTTTCGCTAAGGGGGCAATCCAAAAACATTCAGTACTTC.

This clone came up once. The rearrangement joins TRBV6-2 or TRBV6-3 to TRBJ1-2; 8 nucleotides match TRBD1. The germline gives CDR1 MNHEY, CDR2 SVGEGT. The ends lost 4 bases at V and 4 bases at J; junction bases unmatched: 11. The CDR3 totals 16 residues. CDR3 sequence reads: CASSFHQRDRLYGYTF. Here the CDR3 DNA reads TGTGCCAGCAGTTTCCATCAGAGGGACAGGCTCTATGGCTACACCTTC.

V gene TRBV2 combines with J gene TRBJ2-1; no definite D call. Per the germline V gene, CDR1 is SNHLY and CDR2 is FYNNEI. V gave up 6 bases and J gave up 6 bases, with 15 bases separating them. The CDR3 loop spans 14 amino acids. CDR3 protein: CASSAVRTSNEQFF. As DNA, the CDR3 is TGTGCCAGCAGCGCCGTACGGACCTCCAATGAGCAGTTCTTC.

The chain combines TRBV30 with TRBJ1-2; D uncertain. CDR1 is GTSNPN and CDR2 is SVGIG in the germline V gene (reference sequence). Deletions cut 1 base from V and 7 bases from J, with 10 bases between. There are 12 residues in the CDR3. CDR3 nucleotides: TGTGCCTGGAGTGCTTGGCGCGCTGGCTACACCTTC. This gives the protein CAWSAWRAGYTF.

The chain is built from TRBV30 and TRBJ1-3; D unclear. V was trimmed by 0 bases and J by 2 bases, leaving 2 bases between them. Germline CDR1 GTSNPN, CDR2 SVGIG (reference sequence). The CDR3 totals 12 residues. CDR3 sequence (DNA): TGTGCCTGGAGTGTCGCTGGAAACACCATATATTTT. The encoded protein is CAWSVAGNTIYF.

The J gene is TRBJ2-7, the V gene TRBV7-2; 13 bases are a match to TRBD2. CDR3 length: 15 residues. J gave up 7 bases and V 5 bases, and 8 bases lay outside the gene matches. Germline V gene sequence: CDR1 SGHTA, CDR2 FQGNSA. The CDR3 nucleotides are TGTGCCAGCAGCCCCACTAGCGGGGGGGTGGGGGAGCAGTACTTC. It specifies CASSPTSGGVGEQYF.

The chain uses TRBV28 and TRBJ2-1; D is possibly TRBD2 (7 bases). Germline lookup yields CDR1 MDHEN and CDR2 SYDVKM. Trimming removed 3 bases from V and 6 bases from J, with 15 bases in between. The length of the CDR3 is 15 residues. CDR3 DNA sequence: TGTGCCAGCAGTTTCGGGCGGGGGCCTTTCAATGAGCAGTTCTTC. This gives the protein CASSFGRGPFNEQFF. Full variable domain (rest looked up from reference TRBV28 and TRBJ2-1): DVKVTQSSRYLVKRTGEKVFLECVQDMDHENMFWYRQDPGLGLRLIYFSYDVKMKEKGDIPEGYSVSREKKERFSLILESASTNQTSMYLCASSFGRGPFNEQFFGPGTRLTVL.

The chain links TRBV30 to TRBJ1-1; D gene uncertain. This CDR3 region has 15 residues. CDR1 is GTSNPN and CDR2 is SVGIG in the germline V gene (reference sequence). Trimming removed 1 base at V and 3 bases at J, with 15 bases between. The CDR3 coding sequence is TGTGCCTGGAGTGAGGCAGATCGTCGGGACACTGAAGCTTTCTTT. It codes for CAWSEADRRDTEAFF.

The count of this clone is one. This chain uses TRBV6-4 with TRBJ2-2, with D possibly TRBD1 on 5 matching bases. Germline CDR1 MRHNA, CDR2 SNTAGT. The CDR3 is 16 amino acids. With 0 bases removed from V and 3 bases from J, the gap between germline ends came to 11 bases. CDR3 loop: CASSDSKGVHTGELFF. The DNA for the CDR3 is TGTGCCAGCAGTGACTCGAAAGGGGTTCACACCGGGGAGCTGTTTTTT.

The V call is TRBV27, the J call TRBJ2-3; 8 bases align to TRBD2. The CDR3 runs to 15 residues. CDR1 and CDR2 (germline): MNHEY, SMNVEV (reference sequence). V shed 7 bases and J 0 bases; nucleotides not matched to a gene: 6. CDR3 coding DNA: TGTGCCAGCAAGCGGGGGCCCTCTAGCACAGATACGCAGTATTTT. Translated: CASKRGPSSTDTQYF.

The chain carries TRBV7-9 and TRBJ1-5; the D gene is possibly TRBD1 (5 bases). CDR1 is SEHNR, CDR2 FQNEAQ, per germline (reference sequence). Trimming removed 5 bases at V and 14 bases at J, with 10 bases between. CDR3 length: 10 residues. The CDR3 DNA is TGTGCCAGCAGCATGGGACTTAAGCATTTT. Translation: CASSMGLKHF. Supplemented by reference TRBV7-9 and TRBJ1-5, the full variable domain reads DTGVSQNPRHKITKRGQNVTFRCDPISEHNRLYWYRQTLGQGPEFLTYFQNEAQLEKSRLLSDRFSAERPKGSFSTLEIQRTEQGDSAMYLCASSMGLKHFGDGTRLSIL.

The V gene is TRBV6-1, the J gene TRBJ1-6; D is ambiguous. The CDR3 totals 13 residues. Germline CDR1 reads MNHNS; CDR2 reads SASEGT. Trimming stripped 6 bases from V and 7 bases from J, with 10 bases between. In nucleotides, the CDR3 is TGTGCCAGCAGCCTAGACCCGAATTCACCCCTCCACTTT. Residues: CASSLDPNSPLHF.

The rearrangement joins TRBV2 to TRBJ2-3; 9 bases agree with TRBD2. Looked up from germline, CDR1 is SNHLY and CDR2 is FYNNEI. After removal of 2 bases from V and 5 bases from J, the junction contained 8 bases not matched to a gene. The CDR3 sequence is 16 residues long. CDR3 nucleotide sequence: TGTGCCAGCAGTGAATCGGCGGGGGGGCGTGGAGATACGCAGTATTTT. It yields the protein CASSESAGGRGDTQYF.

The rearrangement links TRBV28 to TRBJ2-3; 7 nucleotides agree with TRBD2. J lost 3 bases, V lost 2 bases, and 5 bases had no gene match. CDR3 size: 15 residues. Germline V gene sequence: CDR1 MDHEN, CDR2 SYDVKM. CDR3 DNA sequence: TGTGCCAGCAGTTTAGGGCTAGCGGAAACAGATACGCAGTATTTT. It specifies CASSLGLAETDTQYF.

The CDR3 region is CASSLGRAEAFF. The CDR3 bases are TGCGCCAGCAGCTTGGGGAGGGCTGAAGCTTTCTTT. The V and J genes are TRBV5-1 and TRBJ1-1; D remains ambiguous. Germline CDR1 SGHRS, CDR2 YFSETQ. Trimming shortened V by 0 bases and J by 6 bases, and 6 bases separated the two germline ends. This CDR3 has 12 residues.

The rearrangement uses TRBV19 and TRBJ1-1; maybe TRBD1 (6 bases). Trimming stripped 0 bases from V and 3 bases from J, with 8 bases between. The CDR3 contains 14 residues. Germline CDR1 is LNHDA and CDR2 is SQIVND (reference sequence). The CDR3 sequence: CASSIERGYTEAFF. The DNA of the CDR3 is TGTGCCAGTAGTATAGAGAGGGGGTACACTGAAGCTTTCTTT.

V and J are TRBV7-2 and TRBJ2-7; D is unresolved. Trimming shortened V by 0 bases and J by 7 bases, and 10 bases separated the two germline ends. The CDR3 is 13 amino acids. The germline V gene has CDR1 SGHTA and CDR2 FQGNSA. DNA of the CDR3: TGTGCCAGCAGCTTAGCGCAGTCGATGGAGCAGTACTTC. Translating it yields CASSLAQSMEQYF.

J is TRBJ1-2 and V is TRBV7-9; D not certain. The CDR3 loop spans 13 amino acids. Between the trimmed V and J ends, which lost 5 bases and 5 bases, there was a span of 12 bases. CDR1 is SEHNR, CDR2 FQNEAQ, per germline (reference sequence). This CDR3 is CASSPAVDYGYTF. The CDR3, as DNA: TGTGCCAGCAGCCCGGCCGTGGATTATGGCTACACCTTC.

The rearrangement joins TRBV5-6 to TRBJ1-2; 8 nucleotides align to TRBD1. The V segment lost 4 bases and the J segment 3 bases; nucleotides outside the gene matches: 17. This CDR3 is 18 amino acids long. Germline V CDR1 and CDR2: SGHDT, YYEEEE. CDR3 in amino acids: CASSVEEGTGSLHYGYTF. The DNA of the CDR3 is TGTGCCAGCAGCGTGGAGGAGGGGACAGGTTCGCTTCACTATGGCTACACCTTC.

This chain connects TRBV7-9 to TRBJ2-7, with D maybe TRBD2 (6 bases). The CDR3 totals 16 residues. The ends were cut back, 1 base at V and 2 bases at J, with 15 bases in the middle. CDR1 is SEHNR, CDR2 FQNEAQ, per germline (reference sequence). CDR3 sequence: CASSLVLGTFTYEQYF. CDR3 sequence (DNA): TGTGCCAGCAGCTTAGTTCTCGGGACTTTTACCTACGAGCAGTACTTC.

The gene calls are TRBV7-2 and TRBJ1-1; D might be TRBD1 (5 bases). Germline CDR1 SGHTA, CDR2 FQGNSA. The CDR3 consists of 14 residues. The V end lost 7 bases, the J end lost 8 bases, and 20 bases lay between the germline ends. CDR3 loop: CASNDPGRRSEAFF. The CDR3 DNA reads TGTGCCAGCAACGACCCGGGACGCCGTTCGGAAGCTTTCTTT.

The chain links TRBV19 to TRBJ1-4, with TRBD1 matching over 7 bases. The length of the CDR3 is 13 residues. Germline values: CDR1 LNHDA, CDR2 SQIVND (reference sequence). This chain's CDR3 is CATQGGAVEKLFF. DNA for the CDR3: TGTGCTACCCAGGGGGGGGCTGTTGAAAAACTGTTTTTT.

The V call is TRBV19, the J call TRBJ2-7; TRBD1 might be the D (6 bases). This CDR3 has 14 residues. Germline V CDR1 and CDR2: LNHDA, SQIVND (reference sequence). Trimming removed 3 bases at V and 4 bases at J, with 13 bases between. The CDR3 nucleotides read TGTGCCAGTAGTATCTTGGGGGCATCGTACGAGCAGTACTTC. This gives the protein CASSILGASYEQYF.

The J gene is TRBJ1-1, the V gene TRBV6-5; D is unclear. Germline loops: CDR1 MNHEY, CDR2 SVGAGI. The CDR3 extends over 14 amino acids. The V end lost 1 base, the J end lost 8 bases, and 14 bases lay between the germline ends. CDR3 nucleotide sequence: TGTGCCAGCAGTTACTTAAGTCTGGAAGGGGAAGCTTTCTTT. Translated, it gives CASSYLSLEGEAFF.

CDR3 DNA sequence: TGTGCCACCTCCCGGGACAGGAGGGGCAATCAGCCCCAGCATTTT. Translating it yields CATSRDRRGNQPQHF. The chain has TRBV2 and TRBJ1-5, with 8 bases that match TRBD1. V lost 10 bases to trimming and J lost 2 bases; unmatched junction nucleotides: 10. The CDR3 is 15 residues long. Germline CDR1 is SNHLY and CDR2 is FYNNEI. The variable domain in full, with the rest retrieved from reference TRBV2 and TRBJ1-5, is EPEVTQTPSHQVTQMGQEVILRCVPISNHLYFYWYRQILGQKVEFLVSFYNNEISEKSEIFDDQFSVERPDGSNFTLKIRSTKLEDSAMYFCATSRDRRGNQPQHFGDGTRLSIL.

V usage is TRBV5-4 and J usage is TRBJ1-1; perhaps TRBD1 as D (6 bases). The CDR3 has 14 residues. Trimming removed 3 bases from V and 2 bases from J, with 11 bases in between. Per the germline V gene, CDR1 is SGHNT and CDR2 is YYREEE (reference sequence). In DNA form, the CDR3 reads TGTGCCAGCAGCTGGGGACAATTAAACACTGAAGCTTTCTTT. Protein: CASSWGQLNTEAFF. Based on the CDR3 plus reference TRBV5-4 and TRBJ1-1, the full variable domain is ETGVTQSPTHLIKTRGQQVTLRCSSQSGHNTVSWYQQALGQGPQFIFQYYREEENGRGNFPPRFSGLQFPNYSSELNVNALELDDSALYLCASSWGQLNTEAFFGQGTRLTVV.